This T cell receptor beta chain was observed in a study of T cell responses to AZD1222 COVID-19 vaccine. General study findings and limits: The span of vaccine-associated CD4 TCRs extended across spike, with dominance at 160-218 and 743-854. Donors, mostly white British, included more females; clonal diversity was possibly underestimated.

Some clones are missing from TCRdb's copy, which holds only in-frame ones; the method was immunoSEQ multiplex PCR. In the table there are roughly 98,000 clones, 70% to 85% of which are singletons. The germline V and J ends were trimmed by 0 bases and 1 base, with 11 bases remaining between them. Germline lookup yields CDR1 SGHRS and CDR2 YFSETQ. This CDR3 region has 15 residues. A remark on this clone: Its antigen is undetermined. Different DNA sequences within this sample yield the same CDR3.

This specimen was peripheral blood, taken 28 days after the second AZD1222 dose. The rearrangement uses TRBV5-1 and TRBJ2-7, with D possibly being TRBD1 (5 bases). The TCR comes from an adult who received the AZD1222 COVID-19 vaccine. The CDR3 nucleotides read TGCGCCAGCAGCTTGGGGGGCACCGCGTCCTACGAGCAGTACTTC. Residues: CASSLGGTASYEQYF.